This T cell receptor (beta chain) emerged from a study of spatial heterogeneity in lung cancer. Study information: The count of detected beta-chain sequences consistently exceeded that of alpha-chain sequences. For the average unique TCR and UMI combination, more than 8.5 occurrences appeared in raw reads.

Study-level results: It was found that expanded intratumoral alpha and beta TCR counts tracked tumor mutation counts.

This CDR3 comprises 14 residues. The V and J ends lost 5 bases and 0 bases respectively, with 10 bases between them. Germline assignment: CDR1 SEHNR and CDR2 FQNEAQ (reference sequence). This clonotype was recorded many times. Its matching antigen is unknown. Carried by each TCR cDNA molecule was a unique molecular identifier. TCRdb re-analysed the 5' RACE reads in MiXCR, keeping a single row per CDR3 protein. This sample has around 9,000 distinct CDR3 sequences, with roughly 6.3% found just once. The time point denotes: sample taken at primary tumor resection. Whole RNA obtained from tumor, nontumor lung or frozen PBMC underwent sequencing without sorting.

The sample was lung tumor tissue, taken at surgery. The rearrangement joins TRBV7-9 to TRBJ2-5; D gene uncertain. The source is a male donor with early-stage non-small cell lung cancer. In DNA, the CDR3 is TGTGCCAGCAGCCTGTCGGCTAACCAAGAGACCCAGTACTTC. This encodes CASSLSANQETQYF.